The subject of this entry is one T cell receptor beta chain. The method was immunoSEQ multiplex PCR; TCRdb's version includes in-frame clones alone and lacks a portion of them. This table has tens of thousands of clones, around 84% appearing once. This specimen belongs to a study of OX40 agonist ivuxolimab in advanced cancers. For the study at large: As their treatment, patients were administered ivuxolimab, an agonistic anti-OX40 (CD134) antibody. Ivuxolimab was administered intravenously to patients at 0.01 to 10 mg/kg every 2 weeks.

CDR1 SGHTA and CDR2 FQGNSA come from the germline V gene. CDR3 length: 13 residues. Trimming cost V 0 bases and J 10 bases, with 12 bases left between them. The sample was CD4+ or CD8+ T cells sorted from blood, taken in a trial of the OX40 agonist ivuxolimab. The chain combines TRBV7-2 with TRBJ1-1; D is perhaps TRBD1 (6 bases). This receptor was taken from an adult with an advanced solid tumor such as melanoma, head and neck, liver or kidney cancer. CDR3 sequence: CASSLAGAIRAFF. In DNA form, the CDR3 reads TGTGCCAGCAGCTTAGCGGGGGCTATCCGAGCTTTCTTT.